One T cell receptor (beta chain) is described in this entry. The source of the sample is a study of blood T cells in healthy people across ages. PCR was performed a second time for 7 to 11 cycles using a sample-barcoded 5' primer and a J-beta primer mix. MiXCR, run by TCRdb on the 5' RACE reads, gives a single entry per CDR3 protein. The data show around 1,600,000 distinct CDR3 sequences, approximately 42% seen once. The receptor comes from a woman between 18 and 30 years old in good health. Material for sequencing was blood.

CDR3 sequence reads: CATSSRDRFSTDTQYF. CDR3 DNA: TGTGCCACCAGCAGCCGGGACAGGTTCTCCACAGATACGCAGTATTTT. This chain uses TRBV15 with TRBJ2-3, with TRBD1 matching over 8 bases. After removal of 3 bases from V and 2 bases from J, the junction contained 7 bases not matched to a gene. Germline loops: CDR1 LNHNV, CDR2 YYDKDF (reference sequence). This CDR3 comprises 16 residues.